This TCR beta chain was retrieved from a study of cytomegalovirus exposure and HLA in healthy donors. Whole-study context: The approximately 120 validation repertoires used the same platform as the 650 to 800 first-cohort repertoires, a later analysis reported.

The V end was cut by 6 bases, the J end by 1 base, with 9 bases between. From germline, CDR1 is MNHNS and CDR2 SASEGT. The CDR3 totals 14 residues. Here immunoSEQ multiplex PCR was the method, and the copy in TCRdb shows in-frame clones only, minus some. Here the sample spans 250,000 or so clones, around 90% being singletons. This TCR was recovered from a woman aged 18 to 35 in good health and CMV-seronegative. Sample: PBMCs. V is TRBV6-1 and J is TRBJ2-2; TRBD2 is a possible D gene (6 bases). The CDR3 nucleotides are TGTGCCAGCAGGGACTACTGGAACACCGGGGAGCTGTTTTTT. Amino acid sequence: CASRDYWNTGELFF.